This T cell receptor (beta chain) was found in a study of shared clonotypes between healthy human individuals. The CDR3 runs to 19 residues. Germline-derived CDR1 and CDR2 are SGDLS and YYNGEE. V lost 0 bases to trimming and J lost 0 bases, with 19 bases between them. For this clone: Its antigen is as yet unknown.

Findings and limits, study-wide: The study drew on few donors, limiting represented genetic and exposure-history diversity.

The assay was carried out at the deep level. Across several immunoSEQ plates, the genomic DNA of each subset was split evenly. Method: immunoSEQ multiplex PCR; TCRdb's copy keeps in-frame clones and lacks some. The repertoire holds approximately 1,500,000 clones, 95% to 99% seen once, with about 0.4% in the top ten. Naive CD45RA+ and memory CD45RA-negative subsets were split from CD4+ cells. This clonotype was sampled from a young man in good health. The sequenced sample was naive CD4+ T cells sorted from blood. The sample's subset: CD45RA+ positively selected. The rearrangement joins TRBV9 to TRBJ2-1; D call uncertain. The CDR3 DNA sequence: TGTGCCAGCAGCGTAGAGGGCCCAGGATGGCCGAGCTCCTACAATGAGCAGTTCTTC. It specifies CASSVEGPGWPSSYNEQFF.